This T cell receptor (beta chain) came from a study of blood T cell repertoires in COVID-19. Assay: immunoSEQ multiplex PCR; the TCRdb copy retains only in-frame clones and omits some. The table shows about 5,900 clones, with 85% to 90% occurring only once. This clone came up a few times. Germline V gene data show CDR1 as SGHDT and CDR2 as YYEEEE. Trimming took off 2 bases at V and 6 bases at J, with 11 bases between the two ends. CDR3 length equals 14 residues. Input material: peripheral blood. This chain connects TRBV5-6 to TRBJ1-4, with a tentative D call TRBD1 (5 bases). This TCR came from a man aged 55 to 70 with acute or convalescent COVID-19. The CDR3 DNA reads TGTGCCAGCAGCTTTGGGCAGGGTGATGAAAAACTGTTTTTT. Amino acid sequence: CASSFGQGDEKLFF.